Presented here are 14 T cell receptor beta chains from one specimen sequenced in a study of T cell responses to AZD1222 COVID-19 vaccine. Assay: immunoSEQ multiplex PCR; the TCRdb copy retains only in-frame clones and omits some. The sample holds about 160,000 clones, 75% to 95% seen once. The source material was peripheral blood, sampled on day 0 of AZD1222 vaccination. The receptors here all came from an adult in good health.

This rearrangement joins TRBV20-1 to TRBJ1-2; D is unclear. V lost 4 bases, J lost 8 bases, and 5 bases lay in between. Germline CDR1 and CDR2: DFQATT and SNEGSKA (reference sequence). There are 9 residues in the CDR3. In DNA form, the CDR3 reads TGCAGTGCTACCATGGGCTACACCTTC. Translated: CSATMGYTF.

The CDR3 region has the DNA TGTGCCAGCAGCTTAAGCCCGCCCGGCGCCTCCTACAATGAGCAGTTCTTC. Amino acids: CASSLSPPGASYNEQFF. The rearrangement uses TRBV7-2 and TRBJ2-1; D gene unclear. CDR3 length: 17 amino acids. Trimming took 2 bases from V and 0 from J, leaving 14 bases between them. The germline CDR1 and CDR2 sequences are SGHTA and FQGNSA.

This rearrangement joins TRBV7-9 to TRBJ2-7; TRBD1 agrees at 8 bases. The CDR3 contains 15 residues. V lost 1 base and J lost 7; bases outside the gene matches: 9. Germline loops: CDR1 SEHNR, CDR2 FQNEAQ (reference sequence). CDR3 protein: CASSLDGTGAWEQYF. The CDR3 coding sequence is TGTGCCAGCAGCTTAGACGGGACAGGAGCATGGGAGCAGTACTTC.

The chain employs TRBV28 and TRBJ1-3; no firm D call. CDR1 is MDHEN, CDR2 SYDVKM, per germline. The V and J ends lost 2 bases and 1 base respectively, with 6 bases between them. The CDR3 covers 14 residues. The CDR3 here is CASSLAGSGNTIYF. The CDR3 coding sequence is TGTGCCAGCAGTTTAGCGGGGTCTGGAAACACCATATATTTT.

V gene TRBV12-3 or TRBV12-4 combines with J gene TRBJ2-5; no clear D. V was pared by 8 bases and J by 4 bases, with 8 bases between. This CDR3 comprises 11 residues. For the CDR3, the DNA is TGTGCCAGCTCGCCCGGAGAGACCCAGTACTTC. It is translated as CASSPGETQYF.

CDR3 coding DNA: TGTGCCAGCAGCCCGACGGGACGGAAAAACACTGAAGCTTTCTTT. It codes for CASSPTGRKNTEAFF. This sequence joins TRBV16 and TRBJ1-1, with D possibly TRBD1 on 5 matching bases. The CDR3 is 15 amino acids. Trimming removed 4 bases from V and 2 bases from J, with 14 bases in between. In germline, CDR1 is KGHSY, CDR2 FQNENV.

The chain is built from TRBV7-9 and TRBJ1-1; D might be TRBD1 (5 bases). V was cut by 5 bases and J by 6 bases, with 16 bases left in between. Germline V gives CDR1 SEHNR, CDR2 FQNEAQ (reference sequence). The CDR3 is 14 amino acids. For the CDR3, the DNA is TGTGCCAGCAGCCCATCCAGGGTAGGGGCTGAAGCTTTCTTT. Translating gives CASSPSRVGAEAFF.

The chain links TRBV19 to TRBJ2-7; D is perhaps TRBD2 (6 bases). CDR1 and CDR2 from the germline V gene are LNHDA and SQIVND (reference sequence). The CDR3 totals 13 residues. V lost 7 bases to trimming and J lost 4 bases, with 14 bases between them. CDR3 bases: TGTGCCAGTAAAAGGGCTAGCGCATACGAGCAGTACTTC. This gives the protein CASKRASAYEQYF.

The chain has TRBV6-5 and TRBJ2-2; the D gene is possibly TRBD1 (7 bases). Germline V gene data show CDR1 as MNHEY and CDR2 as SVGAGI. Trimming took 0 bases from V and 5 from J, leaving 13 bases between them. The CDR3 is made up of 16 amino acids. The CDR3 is CASSYSQGGWTGELFF. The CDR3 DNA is TGTGCCAGCAGTTACTCTCAGGGGGGATGGACCGGGGAGCTGTTTTTT.

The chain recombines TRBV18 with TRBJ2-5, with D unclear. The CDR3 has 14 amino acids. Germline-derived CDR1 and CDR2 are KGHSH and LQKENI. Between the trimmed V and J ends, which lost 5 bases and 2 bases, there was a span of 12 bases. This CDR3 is CASSESGPQETQYF. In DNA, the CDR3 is TGTGCCAGCTCAGAATCCGGGCCGCAAGAGACCCAGTACTTC.

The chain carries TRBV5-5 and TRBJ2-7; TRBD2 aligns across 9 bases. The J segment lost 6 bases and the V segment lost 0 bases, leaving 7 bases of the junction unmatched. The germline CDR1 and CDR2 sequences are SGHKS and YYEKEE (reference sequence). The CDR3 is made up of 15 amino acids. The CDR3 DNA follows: TGTGCCAGCAGCTTGGTGGGTAGCGGGAGTATCGAGCAGTACTTC. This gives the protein CASSLVGSGSIEQYF.

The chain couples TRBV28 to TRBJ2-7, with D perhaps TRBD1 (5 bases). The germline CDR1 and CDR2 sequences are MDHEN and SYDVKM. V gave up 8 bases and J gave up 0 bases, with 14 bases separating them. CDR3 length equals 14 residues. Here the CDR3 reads CASYRRESSYEQYF. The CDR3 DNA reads TGTGCCAGCTACCGCAGGGAAAGCTCCTACGAGCAGTACTTC.

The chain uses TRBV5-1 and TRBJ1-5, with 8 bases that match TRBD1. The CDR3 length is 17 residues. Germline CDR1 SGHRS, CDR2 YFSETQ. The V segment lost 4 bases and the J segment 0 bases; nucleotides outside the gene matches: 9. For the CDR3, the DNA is TGCGCCAGCAGCGTTAATTGGGACAGGCATAGCAATCAGCCCCAGCATTTT. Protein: CASSVNWDRHSNQPQHF.

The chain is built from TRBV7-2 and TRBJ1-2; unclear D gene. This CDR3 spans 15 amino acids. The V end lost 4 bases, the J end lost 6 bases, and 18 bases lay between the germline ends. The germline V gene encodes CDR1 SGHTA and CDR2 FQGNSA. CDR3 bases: TGTGCCAGCAGCTCCTCGACCCCCCGAGGTCATGGCTACACCTTC. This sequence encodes CASSSSTPRGHGYTF.